Presented here are 32 T cell receptor beta chains from one specimen sequenced in a study of blood T cell repertoires in COVID-19. Only in-frame clones appear in the TCRdb table, and some are missing; sequencing was by immunoSEQ multiplex PCR. The sample carries about 410,000 clones, around nine tenths recorded once. Material: peripheral blood. Receptors originate from a middle-aged woman with COVID-19, enrolled during active disease.

The V and J genes are TRBV9 and TRBJ2-3; a possible D gene is TRBD2 (6 bases). Germline CDR1 and CDR2: SGDLS and YYNGEE. Trimming left V 0 bases short and J 1 base short, with 12 bases between. CDR3 length: 16 residues. CDR3 nucleotides: TGTGCCAGCAGCGTAGGGACTATCTTTCGCACAGATACGCAGTATTTT. As protein: CASSVGTIFRTDTQYF. Full variable domain (outside the CDR3, taken from reference TRBV9 and TRBJ2-3): DSGVTQTPKHLITATGQRVTLRCSPRSGDLSVYWYQQSLDQGLQFLIQYYNGEERAKGNILERFSAQQFPDLHSELNLSSLELGDSALYFCASSVGTIFRTDTQYFGPGTRLTVL.

The V gene is TRBV28, the J gene TRBJ2-1, with 7 bases lining up with TRBD2. V was pared by 5 bases and J by 6 bases, with 13 bases of the junction left unmatched. Per germline, CDR1 MDHEN and CDR2 SYDVKM. The CDR3 loop spans 16 amino acids. The CDR3 DNA sequence: TGTGCCAGCAGTCCTCGTCGATGGGGGGGTAGCAATGAGCAGTTCTTC. This sequence encodes CASSPRRWGGSNEQFF. The entire variable domain, with the rest obtained from reference TRBV28 and TRBJ2-1, is as follows: DVKVTQSSRYLVKRTGEKVFLECVQDMDHENMFWYRQDPGLGLRLIYFSYDVKMKEKGDIPEGYSVSREKKERFSLILESASTNQTSMYLCASSPRRWGGSNEQFFGPGTRLTVL.

The chain employs TRBV27 and TRBJ1-2; D might be TRBD1 (5 bases). Germline V gene lookup returns CDR1 MNHEY and CDR2 SMNVEV (reference sequence). The CDR3 spans 14 residues. V was pared by 2 bases and J by 8 bases, with 15 bases between. In DNA, the CDR3 is TGTGCCAGCAGTTTAACAGGCTCTTACTCGGGCTACACCTTC. Its translation: CASSLTGSYSGYTF.

The gene calls are TRBV27 and TRBJ2-1, with 9 bases lining up with TRBD2. The CDR3 runs to 20 residues. The germline V gene encodes CDR1 MNHEY and CDR2 SMNVEV (reference sequence). J was trimmed by 4 bases and V by 2 bases; bases with no gene match: 18. The CDR3 DNA reads as TGTGCCAGCAGTTTACGTGGCGGGCTAGCGGGACGGCGAATTTACAATGAGCAGTTCTTC. Its protein product is CASSLRGGLAGRRIYNEQFF.

This rearrangement joins TRBV6-2 or TRBV6-3 to TRBJ2-7, with unresolved D. Germline V gives CDR1 MNHEY, CDR2 SVGEGT. The CDR3 runs to 14 residues. Between the trimmed V and J ends, which lost 2 bases and 2 bases, there was a span of 10 bases. CDR3 amino acids: CASSYRGPPYEQYF. CDR3 DNA sequence: TGTGCCAGCAGTTACCGTGGCCCTCCCTACGAGCAGTACTTC.

This clone was recorded only once. The V and J genes are TRBV29-1 and TRBJ1-2, with a weak D call TRBD1 (6 bases). The germline gives CDR1 SQVTM, CDR2 ANQGSEA. V was shortened by 3 bases and J by 3 bases, with 8 bases between the two germline ends. The CDR3 spans 12 residues. DNA of the CDR3: TGCAGCGTTGAGGGACATGACTATGGCTACACCTTC. This sequence encodes CSVEGHDYGYTF.

J is TRBJ2-3 and V is TRBV7-2; 13 bases fit TRBD2. Germline loops: CDR1 SGHTA, CDR2 FQGNSA. This CDR3 region has 17 residues. The trim removed 5 bases at V and 3 bases at J, leaving 8 bases unmatched. CDR3 loop: CASSPRLAGGGTDTQYF. The CDR3, as DNA: TGTGCCAGCAGCCCCCGACTAGCGGGAGGTGGTACAGATACGCAGTATTTT. The full variable domain, with the rest looked up from reference TRBV7-2 and TRBJ2-3, is GAGVSQSPSNKVTEKGKDVELRCDPISGHTALYWYRQSLGQGLEFLIYFQGNSAPDKSGLPSDRFSAERTGGSVSTLTIQRTQQEDSAVYLCASSPRLAGGGTDTQYFGPGTRLTVL.

Worth noting for this clone: The same CDR3 can be traced to other DNA sequences in this sample. The CDR3 nucleotides are TGTGCCAGCAGTTTGATCGGGACCGGGGAGCTGTTTTTT. Its translation is CASSLIGTGELFF. The genes are TRBV27 and TRBJ2-2, with D uncertain. V lost 3 bases and J lost 5, with 7 bases in between. From germline, CDR1 is MNHEY and CDR2 SMNVEV (reference sequence). The CDR3 is 13 residues long.

This CDR3 reads CASSQVTDPNYGYTF. The CDR3 DNA sequence: TGCGCCAGCAGCCAGGTGACAGACCCGAACTATGGCTACACCTTC. The chain combines TRBV4-3 with TRBJ1-2; D is possibly TRBD1 (5 bases). The germline V gene encodes CDR1 LGHNA and CDR2 YSLEER. With 3 bases removed from V and 2 bases from J, the gap between germline ends came to 13 bases. This CDR3 is 15 amino acids long.

The gene calls are TRBV11-3 and TRBJ1-1, with 9 positions matching TRBD1. Germline-derived CDR1 and CDR2 are SGHNT and YENEEA. CDR3 length equals 13 residues. V lost 1 base and J lost 9; bases outside the gene matches: 3. CDR3 bases: TGTGCCAGCAGCTTAGTCGGGACAGGGAAAGCTTTCTTT. The encoded protein is CASSLVGTGKAFF.

The genes are TRBV30 and TRBJ2-6; 8 nucleotides agree with TRBD2. The J segment lost 1 base and the V segment lost 3 bases, leaving 2 bases of the junction unmatched. Germline V gives CDR1 GTSNPN, CDR2 SVGIG (reference sequence). CDR3 size: 15 residues. CDR3 protein: CAWRREVSGANVLTF. CDR3 DNA: TGTGCCTGGAGGCGGGAGGTGTCTGGGGCCAACGTCCTGACTTTC. Filled out from reference TRBV30 and TRBJ2-6, the complete variable domain reads SQTIHQWPATLVQPVGSPLSLECTVEGTSNPNLYWYRQAAGRGLQLLFYSVGIGQISSEVPQNLSASRPQDRQFILSSKKLLLSDSGFYLCAWRREVSGANVLTFGAGSRLTVL.

V and J are TRBV7-9 and TRBJ1-2; weak D call: TRBD1 (6 bases). The CDR3 is made up of 15 amino acids. V was clipped by 1 base and J by 3 bases, with 12 bases between them. Germline CDR1 and CDR2: SEHNR and FQNEAQ (reference sequence). DNA for the CDR3: TGTGCCAGCAGCTTAGGGGTGGCAGGGGACTATGGCTACACCTTC. It yields the protein CASSLGVAGDYGYTF.

V and J are TRBV19 and TRBJ2-7; a weak D match, TRBD1 (5 bases). The CDR3 contains 15 residues. Germline CDR1 and CDR2: LNHDA and SQIVND (reference sequence). V lost 5 bases to trimming and J lost 0 bases, with 14 bases between them. The CDR3 coding sequence is TGTGCCAGTAGTCCATCCCAGGGATTCTCCTACGAGCAGTACTTC. It translates to CASSPSQGFSYEQYF.

The V and J genes are TRBV9 and TRBJ2-7, with 9 bases aligning to TRBD2. V lost 1 base, J lost 3 bases, and 8 bases stayed unmatched. The germline gives CDR1 SGDLS, CDR2 YYNGEE. The length of the CDR3 is 16 residues. The CDR3: CASSVSSRGGIYEQYF. The CDR3 nucleotides are TGTGCCAGCAGCGTATCCTCGCGGGGGGGCATCTACGAGCAGTACTTC.

V gene TRBV29-1 combines with J gene TRBJ2-5; D unclear. With 5 bases removed from V and 1 base from J, the gap between germline ends came to 8 bases. There are 12 residues in the CDR3. The V gene's germline CDR1 is SQVTM and CDR2 ANQGSEA. CDR3 in amino acids: CSVSYGQETQYF. The CDR3 DNA follows: TGCAGCGTTTCGTACGGCCAAGAGACCCAGTACTTC.

V gene TRBV3-1 (or the pseudogene TRBV3-2) combines with J gene TRBJ1-1; 8 bases fit TRBD1. Germline lookup yields CDR1 LGHDT and CDR2 YNNKEL (reference sequence). V lost 4 bases to trimming and J lost 6 bases; unmatched junction nucleotides: 7. The CDR3 covers 14 residues. CDR3 in DNA: TGTGCCAGCAGCCTCCGGGACAGGCAGGCTGAAGCTTTCTTT. This encodes CASSLRDRQAEAFF.

The rearrangement links TRBV28 to TRBJ1-1; possibly TRBD1 for D (6 bases). V lost 6 bases and J 5 bases, leaving 19 bases between the germline ends. Per germline, CDR1 MDHEN and CDR2 SYDVKM. This CDR3 is 15 amino acids long. This CDR3 is CASRFPGARGTEAFF. For the CDR3, the DNA is TGTGCCAGCAGATTCCCGGGGGCGCGGGGGACTGAAGCTTTCTTT. The full variable domain, rest sourced from reference TRBV28 and TRBJ1-1, is DVKVTQSSRYLVKRTGEKVFLECVQDMDHENMFWYRQDPGLGLRLIYFSYDVKMKEKGDIPEGYSVSREKKERFSLILESASTNQTSMYLCASRFPGARGTEAFFGQGTRLTVV.

The genes are TRBV18 and TRBJ2-3; D might be TRBD2 (6 bases). CDR3 length equals 17 residues. Germline CDR1 reads KGHSH; CDR2 reads LQKENI. Trimming took off 1 base at V and 3 bases at J, with 17 bases between the two ends. The CDR3 sequence is CASSPLRELVRTDTQYF. The CDR3, as DNA: TGTGCCAGCTCACCACTTCGGGAGCTGGTTCGAACAGATACGCAGTATTTT.

This chain joins TRBV2 and TRBJ1-2, with a possible D match to TRBD1 (5 bases). V dropped 6 bases and J dropped 6 bases, with 14 bases sitting between them. CDR1 is SNHLY, CDR2 FYNNEI, per germline. This CDR3 has 13 amino acids. CDR3: CASRFDRSHGYTF. CDR3 coding DNA: TGTGCCAGCAGATTTGACAGATCCCATGGCTACACCTTC.

This clone was observed a single time. The chain couples TRBV6-2 or TRBV6-3 to TRBJ2-2; no clear D. Per germline, CDR1 MNHEY and CDR2 SVGEGT. Deletions cut 6 bases from V and 4 bases from J, with 18 bases between. The CDR3 extends over 16 amino acids. The CDR3 is CASSLLIVRSTGELFF. The CDR3 DNA follows: TGTGCCAGCAGCCTACTCATCGTTCGGAGCACCGGGGAGCTGTTTTTT.

The V call is TRBV21-1, the J call TRBJ1-5; the table's D call, TRBD1, was not checked against the DNA. TRBV21-1 represents a pseudogene. There are 19 residues in the CDR3. CDR3 nucleotide sequence: TGTGCCAGCATCAACGAGGACACTGATTCCCCCACTAGCAATCAGCCCCAGCATTTT. It specifies CASINEDTDSPTSNQPQHF.

The chain links TRBV2 to TRBJ2-1; 11 bases line up with TRBD1. Per germline, CDR1 SNHLY and CDR2 FYNNEI. The V and J ends lost 7 bases and 6 bases, in that order; junction bases with no gene match: 2. CDR3 length: 13 amino acids. The CDR3 DNA reads as TGTGCCAGCACAGGGACAGGGGGCAATGAGCAGTTCTTC. Protein sequence: CASTGTGGNEQFF.

The V gene is TRBV28, the J gene TRBJ1-2; D ambiguous. Germline CDR1 reads MDHEN; CDR2 reads SYDVKM. V lost 6 bases and J 5 bases, leaving 7 bases between the germline ends. There are 11 residues in the CDR3. The CDR3 region has the DNA TGTGCCAGCAGACTTGATTATGGCTACACCTTC. Encoded protein: CASRLDYGYTF.

The J gene is TRBJ2-1, the V gene TRBV7-2; 10 nucleotides match TRBD2. Germline values: CDR1 SGHTA, CDR2 FQGNSA. The CDR3 contains 15 residues. With 5 bases clipped from V and 1 base from J, the junction kept 2 bases outside the gene matches. The CDR3 bases are TGTGCCAGCAGCCCACTAGCGGGATCCTACAATGAGCAGTTCTTC. It specifies CASSPLAGSYNEQFF.

The CDR3 DNA reads TGTGCCAGCAGTTTTTCCAAAAACGGGGGCACTGAAGCTTTCTTT. Its translation is CASSFSKNGGTEAFF. The chain joins TRBV6-2 or TRBV6-3 to TRBJ1-1; D is possibly TRBD1 (5 bases). The CDR3 sequence is 15 residues long. V gave up 4 bases and J gave up 4 bases, with 16 bases separating them. Germline assignment: CDR1 MNHEY and CDR2 SVGEGT.

The rearrangement uses TRBV2 and TRBJ1-2; TRBD1 agrees at 7 bases. The CDR3 extends over 15 amino acids. Germline V gene sequence: CDR1 SNHLY, CDR2 FYNNEI. The V segment lost 3 bases and the J segment 4 bases; nucleotides outside the gene matches: 8. CDR3: CASSEEGASFYGYTF. CDR3 nucleotides: TGTGCCAGCAGTGAGGAGGGGGCATCTTTCTATGGCTACACCTTC.

This chain uses TRBV28 with TRBJ1-4; maybe TRBD1 (6 bases). V lost 5 bases, J lost 6 bases, and 19 bases lay in between. Germline loops: CDR1 MDHEN, CDR2 SYDVKM. The CDR3 consists of 16 residues. The CDR3 nucleotides are TGTGCCAGCAGTGATCAATCAGGGGTTTATGATGAAAAACTGTTTTTT. It is translated as CASSDQSGVYDEKLFF.

This clone appeared a single time. This chain uses TRBV18 with TRBJ1-2; TRBD1 agrees at 9 bases. Germline-derived CDR1 and CDR2 are KGHSH and LQKENI. Germline trimming cut 4 bases from V and 3 bases from J; bases unmatched to any gene: 12. The CDR3 runs to 17 residues. The DNA for the CDR3 is TGTGCCAGCTCACAGCCGGGACAGGGAAGCAGGGACTATGGCTACACCTTC. Protein: CASSQPGQGSRDYGYTF.

The gene calls are TRBV5-1 and TRBJ2-5; 12 bases line up with TRBD1. The CDR3 loop spans 15 amino acids. Germline loops: CDR1 SGHRS, CDR2 YFSETQ. After removal of 2 bases from V and 5 bases from J, the junction contained 4 bases not matched to a gene. CDR3 sequence reads: CASSFGGQGAETQYF. DNA of the CDR3: TGCGCCAGCAGCTTCGGGGGACAGGGGGCGGAGACCCAGTACTTC.

The J gene is TRBJ1-2, the V gene TRBV29-1; D is perhaps TRBD1 (6 bases). V gave up 2 bases and J gave up 5 bases, with 15 bases separating them. The CDR3 totals 14 residues. Per the germline V gene, CDR1 is SQVTM and CDR2 is ANQGSEA. The CDR3 sequence: CSVEMAGERYGYTF. For the CDR3, the DNA is TGCAGCGTTGAAATGGCAGGGGAAAGGTATGGCTACACCTTC.

The V and J genes are TRBV27 and TRBJ2-1; 7 nucleotides line up with TRBD2. V shed 3 bases and J 0 bases; nucleotides not matched to a gene: 8. CDR3 length: 17 amino acids. Germline V gene data show CDR1 as MNHEY and CDR2 as SMNVEV (reference sequence). CDR3 DNA: TGTGCCAGCAGTTTGACTAGCCAACCCTACTCCTACAATGAGCAGTTCTTC. Translating gives CASSLTSQPYSYNEQFF.

The genes are TRBV5-1 and TRBJ1-4, with TRBD1 identical over 10 bases. The CDR3 contains 17 residues. Germline assignment: CDR1 SGHRS and CDR2 YFSETQ. V was pared by 0 bases and J by 4 bases, with 6 bases of the junction left unmatched. The chain's CDR3 is CASSLAGQGYDNEKLFF. CDR3 nucleotide sequence: TGCGCCAGCAGCTTGGCGGGACAGGGGTACGATAATGAAAAACTGTTTTTT.